This T cell receptor (beta chain) was observed in a study of long-term antiretroviral therapy in people with HIV. About the study: The earliest samples came from an era when ART typically awaited falling CD4 counts.

Survey-level immunoSEQ v3.0 assays were run. Profiled with immunoSEQ multiplex PCR; TCRdb holds only in-frame clones, not every one. Here the sample spans approximately 41,000 clones, 80% to 85% being singletons. This CDR3 is 13 amino acids long. V was shortened by 3 bases and J by 0 bases, with 7 bases between the two germline ends. Germline values: CDR1 SGDLS, CDR2 YYNGEE. This clone was seen a handful of times. Sequencing was performed on unsorted PBMCs, taken 1.5 years after starting antiretroviral therapy. The genes are TRBV9 and TRBJ2-7, with a possible D match to TRBD2 (5 bases). This clonotype originated in a man aged 18-30 years with HIV. For the CDR3, the DNA is TGTGCCAGCAGCGGGAGGAACTCCTACGAGCAGTACTTC. This encodes CASSGRNSYEQYF. The complete variable domain, with remaining parts taken from reference TRBV9 and TRBJ2-7, reads DSGVTQTPKHLITATGQRVTLRCSPRSGDLSVYWYQQSLDQGLQFLIQYYNGEERAKGNILERFSAQQFPDLHSELNLSSLELGDSALYFCASSGRNSYEQYFGPGTRLTVT.